The 9 T cell receptor beta chains below all came from one sample that was sequenced in a study of cytotoxic CD8 clonotypes in ibrutinib-treated CLL. The assay was immunoSEQ multiplex PCR, and TCRdb's table has in-frame clones only and misses some. Here the sample spans about 68,000 clones, around 65% being singletons. The sample was PBMCs, taken after 12 months of ibrutinib treatment. Receptor source: a human donor with chronic lymphocytic leukemia.

This sequence joins TRBV6-5 and TRBJ1-2; D ambiguous. The length of the CDR3 is 15 residues. Per the germline V gene, CDR1 is MNHEY and CDR2 is SVGAGI. Trimming pared 4 bases from V and 0 bases from J, leaving 12 bases between. The CDR3 DNA is TGTGCCAGCAGTTCCGACCCTACTTCTAACTATGGCTACACCTTC. As protein: CASSSDPTSNYGYTF.

The chain has TRBV7-6 and TRBJ2-1; D might be TRBD1 or TRBD2, each matching 6 bases. Trimming removed 3 bases from V and 5 bases from J, with 14 bases in between. Germline CDR1 and CDR2: SGHVS and FNYEAQ. The CDR3 has 15 residues. In DNA, the CDR3 is TGTGCCAGCAGCTTGTCGAGGGGGGATCACAATGAGCAGTTCTTC. It specifies CASSLSRGDHNEQFF. Drawing the rest from reference TRBV7-6 and TRBJ2-1, the complete variable domain is GAGVSQSPRYKVTKRGQDVALRCDPISGHVSLYWYRQALGQGPEFLTYFNYEAQQDKSGLPNDRFSAERPEGSISTLTIQRTEQRDSAMYRCASSLSRGDHNEQFFGPGTRLTVL.

The rearrangement uses TRBV29-1 and TRBJ2-6; D gene uncertain. The CDR3 is made up of 13 amino acids. CDR1 is SQVTM and CDR2 is ANQGSEA in the germline V gene. The V end lost 4 bases, the J end lost 0 bases, and 4 bases lay between the germline ends. The CDR3 reads CSVVSSGANVLTF. The CDR3 DNA reads TGCAGCGTTGTATCCTCTGGGGCCAACGTCCTGACTTTC. Supplemented by reference TRBV29-1 and TRBJ2-6, the full variable domain reads SAVISQKPSRDICQRGTSLTIQCQVDSQVTMMFWYRQQPGQSLTLIATANQGSEATYESGFVIDKFPISRPNLTFSTLTVSNMSPEDSSIYLCSVVSSGANVLTFGAGSRLTVL.

This sequence joins TRBV20-1 and TRBJ2-2; no firm D call. Germline loops: CDR1 DFQATT, CDR2 SNEGSKA (reference sequence). Between the trimmed V and J ends, which lost 6 bases and 4 bases, there was a span of 6 bases. This CDR3 comprises 11 residues. The CDR3 DNA follows: TGCAGTGCCCTAACCACCGGGGAGCTGTTTTTT. It yields the protein CSALTTGELFF.

The V and J genes are TRBV6-5 and TRBJ1-3; D might be TRBD1 (5 bases). V was pared by 0 bases and J by 11 bases, with 14 bases between. This CDR3 is 14 amino acids long. Germline V gene data show CDR1 as MNHEY and CDR2 as SVGAGI. The CDR3 coding sequence is TGTGCCAGCAGTTACTCGATTGGGGGAACCCCCATATATTTT. This codes for CASSYSIGGTPIYF.

This sequence joins TRBV7-3 and TRBJ2-1; 8 bases are a match to TRBD2. CDR1 and CDR2 from the germline V gene are SGHTA and FQGTGA. The CDR3 contains 15 residues. V gave up 3 bases and J gave up 4 bases; unmatched junction bases: 5. The CDR3 spells CASSLGGGPYNEQFF. For the CDR3, the DNA is TGTGCCAGCAGCTTGGGCGGGGGGCCTTACAATGAGCAGTTCTTC.

V and J are TRBV5-1 and TRBJ2-3; a weak D match, TRBD2 (6 bases). V lost 4 bases and J lost 6, with 9 bases in between. Germline CDR1 is SGHRS and CDR2 is YFSETQ. This CDR3 comprises 12 residues. The DNA for the CDR3 is TGCGCCAGCAGCCCACTAGCCGATACGCAGTATTTT. It codes for CASSPLADTQYF.

The chain has TRBV12-5 and TRBJ1-4; 8 positions match TRBD1. The V segment lost 2 bases and the J segment 8 bases; nucleotides outside the gene matches: 4. CDR3 length: 14 residues. CDR1 is LGHNT, CDR2 FRNRAP, per germline. The CDR3 spells CASGLQGAGEKLFF. The CDR3 bases are TGTGCTAGTGGTTTGCAGGGGGCCGGCGAAAAACTGTTTTTT.

The chain couples TRBV10-3 to TRBJ1-3; 9 nucleotides line up with TRBD1. The ends lost 8 bases at V and 5 bases at J; junction bases unmatched: 1. Germline CDR1 reads ENHRY; CDR2 reads SYGVKD. The CDR3 runs to 12 residues. The CDR3 sequence: CAIGQGRNTIYF. The CDR3 nucleotides are TGTGCCATCGGACAGGGGAGAAACACCATATATTTT.